This TCR beta chain was identified in a study of T cells in Graves' hyperthyroidism and ophthalmopathy. Trimming took 4 bases from V and 4 from J, leaving 14 bases between them. Germline CDR1 and CDR2: MNHEY and SVGAGI. This CDR3 is built from 15 residues. This clonotype was counted at least ten times. Amplification targeted TCR beta CDR3 regions from RNA transcripts. A set of HTBI primers served as the primers for a first-round RT-PCR of the TCR CDR3. TCRdb itself ran the multiplex PCR reads through MiXCR, one entry per CDR3 protein. The sample carries about half a million distinct CDR3 sequences, around 24% recorded once.

This chain uses TRBV6-5 with TRBJ1-3; a weak D match, TRBD1 (5 bases). The sequenced sample was blood. This receptor was obtained from a woman in her 30s with Graves' ophthalmopathy. The CDR3 bases are TGTGCCAGCAGTTCGCGGGGGTTATCCGGAAACACCATATATTTT. It yields the protein CASSSRGLSGNTIYF.